The clone carrying this T cell receptor beta chain was detected only once. This CDR3 contains 14 residues. The V end lost 4 bases, the J end lost 2 bases, and 10 bases lay between the germline ends. Germline V lookup: CDR1 SGHRS, CDR2 YFSETQ. The sample belongs to a study of blood T cell repertoires in COVID-19. Study details: The United States, Italy and Spain supplied acute and convalescent COVID-19 samples. The analysed material was cDNA or gDNA that came from T cells, B-cell-depleted T cells, or PBMCs.

Original handling: How many nucleated cells were present was estimated from reference gene primer amplification. TCRdb keeps only in-frame clones here, not all; method: immunoSEQ multiplex PCR. That table gives V, J and clone size, and the DNA gave D and trimming. The table has approximately 100,000 clones, approximately 90% seen once. The sequenced sample was peripheral blood. This sequence was found in a human donor in a cohort sampled during active COVID-19. The V call is TRBV5-1, the J call TRBJ1-5; D perhaps matches TRBD1 (5 bases). For the CDR3, the DNA is TGCGCCAGCAGCCGCGGGGGAGGCAATCAGCCCCAGCATTTT. Its translation is CASSRGGGNQPQHF.